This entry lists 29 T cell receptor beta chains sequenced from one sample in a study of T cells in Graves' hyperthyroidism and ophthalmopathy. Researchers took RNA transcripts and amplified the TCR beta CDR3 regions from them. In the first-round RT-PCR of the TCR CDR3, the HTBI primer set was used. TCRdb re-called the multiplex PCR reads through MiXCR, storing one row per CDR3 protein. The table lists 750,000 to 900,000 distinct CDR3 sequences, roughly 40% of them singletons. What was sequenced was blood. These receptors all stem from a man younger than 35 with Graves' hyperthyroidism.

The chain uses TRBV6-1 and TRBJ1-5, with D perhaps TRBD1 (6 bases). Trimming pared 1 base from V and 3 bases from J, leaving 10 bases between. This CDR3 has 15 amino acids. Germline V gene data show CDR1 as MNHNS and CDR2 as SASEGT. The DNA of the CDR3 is TGTGCCAGCAGTGAAGTCTGGGGGCTCAATCAGCCCCAGCATTTT. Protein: CASSEVWGLNQPQHF.

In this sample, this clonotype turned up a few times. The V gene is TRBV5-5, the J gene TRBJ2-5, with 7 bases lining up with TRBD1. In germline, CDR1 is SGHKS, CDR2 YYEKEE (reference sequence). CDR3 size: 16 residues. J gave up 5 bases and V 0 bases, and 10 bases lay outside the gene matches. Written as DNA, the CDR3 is TGTGCCAGCAGCTTGGCCTCATATGACAGGGCGGAGACCCAGTACTTC. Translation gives CASSLASYDRAETQYF.

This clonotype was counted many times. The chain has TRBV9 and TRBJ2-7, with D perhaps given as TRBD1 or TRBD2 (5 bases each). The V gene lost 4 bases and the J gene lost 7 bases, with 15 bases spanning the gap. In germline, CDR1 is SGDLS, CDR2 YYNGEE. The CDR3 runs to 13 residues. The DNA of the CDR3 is TGTGCCAGCAGCAAGCGAGGGGCTGGGGAGCAGTACTTC. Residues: CASSKRGAGEQYF.

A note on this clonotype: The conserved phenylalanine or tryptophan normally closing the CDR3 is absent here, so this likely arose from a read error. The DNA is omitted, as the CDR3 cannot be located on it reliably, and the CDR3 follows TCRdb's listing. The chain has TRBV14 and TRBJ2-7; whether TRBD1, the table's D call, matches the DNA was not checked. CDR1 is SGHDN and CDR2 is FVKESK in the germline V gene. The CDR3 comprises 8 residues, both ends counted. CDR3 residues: CASSQGRQ.

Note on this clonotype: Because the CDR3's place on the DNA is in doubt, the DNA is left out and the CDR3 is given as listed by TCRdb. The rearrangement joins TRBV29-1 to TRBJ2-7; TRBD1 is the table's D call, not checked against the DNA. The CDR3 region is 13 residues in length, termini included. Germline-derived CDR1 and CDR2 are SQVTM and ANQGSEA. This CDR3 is CSVLVGTGNERYF.

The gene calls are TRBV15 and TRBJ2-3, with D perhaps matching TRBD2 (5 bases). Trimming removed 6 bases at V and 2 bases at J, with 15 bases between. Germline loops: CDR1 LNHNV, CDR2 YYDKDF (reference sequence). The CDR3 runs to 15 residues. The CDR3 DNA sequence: TGTGCCACCAGTAATGGACGGCGGGCCACAGATACGCAGTATTTT. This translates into CATSNGRRATDTQYF.

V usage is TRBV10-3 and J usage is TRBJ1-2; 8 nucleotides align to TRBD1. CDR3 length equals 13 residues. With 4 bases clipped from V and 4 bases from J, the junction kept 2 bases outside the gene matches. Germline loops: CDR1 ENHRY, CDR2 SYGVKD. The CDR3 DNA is TGTGCCATCAGTGCGGGGACAGGCTATGGCTACACCTTC. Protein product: CAISAGTGYGYTF.

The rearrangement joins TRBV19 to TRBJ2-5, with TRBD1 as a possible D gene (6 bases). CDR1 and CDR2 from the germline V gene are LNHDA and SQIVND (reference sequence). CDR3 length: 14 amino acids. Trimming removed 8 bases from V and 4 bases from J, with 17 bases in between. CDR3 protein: CASGLTARGETQYF. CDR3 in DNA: TGTGCCAGTGGTCTCACCGCCAGGGGAGAGACCCAGTACTTC.

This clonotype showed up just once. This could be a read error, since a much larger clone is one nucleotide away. The CDR3 coding sequence is TGTGCCGGCAGCTTACCGCGGGGAGAGGAAAAACTGTTTTTT. This codes for CAGSLPRGEEKLFF. V and J are TRBV7-3 and TRBJ1-4; D remains ambiguous. The CDR3 sequence is 14 residues long. Germline CDR1 and CDR2: SGHTA and FQGTGA.

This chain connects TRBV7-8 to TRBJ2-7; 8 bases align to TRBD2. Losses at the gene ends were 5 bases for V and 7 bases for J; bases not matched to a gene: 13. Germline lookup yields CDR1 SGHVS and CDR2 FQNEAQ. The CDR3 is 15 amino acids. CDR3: CASSQVSGTGDEQYF. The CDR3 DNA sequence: TGTGCCAGCAGCCAAGTTAGCGGGACCGGGGATGAGCAGTACTTC. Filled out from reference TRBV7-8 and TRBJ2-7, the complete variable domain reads GAGVSQSPRYKVAKRGQDVALRCDPISGHVSLFWYQQALGQGPEFLTYFQNEAQLDKSGLPSDRFFAERPEGSVSTLKIQRTQQEDSAVYLCASSQVSGTGDEQYFGPGTRLTVT.

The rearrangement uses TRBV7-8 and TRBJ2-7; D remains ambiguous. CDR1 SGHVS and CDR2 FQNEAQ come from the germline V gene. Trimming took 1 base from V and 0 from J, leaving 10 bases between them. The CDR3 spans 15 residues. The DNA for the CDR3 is TGTGCCAGCAGCTTAGGGCAGGTGAGCTCCTACGAGCAGTACTTC. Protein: CASSLGQVSSYEQYF.

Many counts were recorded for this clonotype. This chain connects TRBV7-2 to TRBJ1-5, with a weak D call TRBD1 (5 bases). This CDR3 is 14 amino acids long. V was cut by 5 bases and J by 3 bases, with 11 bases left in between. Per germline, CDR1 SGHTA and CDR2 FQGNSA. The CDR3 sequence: CASSLDSVNQPQHF. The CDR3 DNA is TGTGCCAGCAGCCTAGACAGCGTCAATCAGCCCCAGCATTTT.

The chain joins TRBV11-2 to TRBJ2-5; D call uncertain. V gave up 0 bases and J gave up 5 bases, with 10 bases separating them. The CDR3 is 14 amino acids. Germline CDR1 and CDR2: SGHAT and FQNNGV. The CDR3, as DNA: TGTGCCAGCAGCTTAGATCCCGTTCTGGAGACCCAGTACTTC. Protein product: CASSLDPVLETQYF.

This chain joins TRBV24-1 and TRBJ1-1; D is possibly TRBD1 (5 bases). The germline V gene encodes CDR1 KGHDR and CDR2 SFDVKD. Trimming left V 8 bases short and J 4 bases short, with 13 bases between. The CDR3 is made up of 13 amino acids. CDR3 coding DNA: TGTGCCACCAAAGGGACTAAGGGCACTGAAGCTTTCTTT. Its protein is CATKGTKGTEAFF.

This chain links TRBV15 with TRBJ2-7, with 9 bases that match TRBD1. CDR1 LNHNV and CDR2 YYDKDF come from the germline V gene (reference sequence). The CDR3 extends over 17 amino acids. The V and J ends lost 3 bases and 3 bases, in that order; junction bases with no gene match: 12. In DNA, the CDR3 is TGTGCCACCAGCAGCTCCCATACCGGGACAGGGATCTACGAGCAGTACTTC. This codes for CATSSSHTGTGIYEQYF.

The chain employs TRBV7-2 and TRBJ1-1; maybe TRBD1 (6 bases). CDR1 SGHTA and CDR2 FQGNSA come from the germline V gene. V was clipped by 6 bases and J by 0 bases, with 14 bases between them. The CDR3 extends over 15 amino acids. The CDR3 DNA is TGTGCCAGCAGTCCAGGGGCGCCGATGAACACTGAAGCTTTCTTT. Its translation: CASSPGAPMNTEAFF.

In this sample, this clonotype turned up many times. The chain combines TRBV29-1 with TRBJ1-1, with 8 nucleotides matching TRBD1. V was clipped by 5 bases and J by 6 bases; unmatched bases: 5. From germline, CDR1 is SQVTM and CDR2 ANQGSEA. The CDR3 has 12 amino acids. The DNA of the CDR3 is TGCAGCGTTCTACGACAGGGGTCTGAAGCTTTCTTT. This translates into CSVLRQGSEAFF. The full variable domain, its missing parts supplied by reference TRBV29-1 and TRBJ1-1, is SAVISQKPSRDICQRGTSLTIQCQVDSQVTMMFWYRQQPGQSLTLIATANQGSEATYESGFVIDKFPISRPNLTFSTLTVSNMSPEDSSIYLCSVLRQGSEAFFGQGTRLTVV.

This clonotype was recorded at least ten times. The CDR3, as DNA: TGTGCCAGCAGCCCCCGGACGGAACTCTATGGCTACACCTTC. It codes for CASSPRTELYGYTF. The V and J genes are TRBV13 and TRBJ1-2; D gene uncertain. Germline CDR1 PRHDT, CDR2 FYEKMQ (reference sequence). V lost 5 bases and J 4 bases, leaving 14 bases between the germline ends. The CDR3 totals 14 residues.

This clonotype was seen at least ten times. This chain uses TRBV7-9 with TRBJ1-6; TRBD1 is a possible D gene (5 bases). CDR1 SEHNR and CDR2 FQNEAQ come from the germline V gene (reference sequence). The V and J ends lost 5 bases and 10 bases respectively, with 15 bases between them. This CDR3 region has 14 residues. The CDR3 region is CASSRDGSLSPLHF. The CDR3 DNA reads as TGTGCCAGCAGCCGGGACGGCTCTTTATCACCCCTCCACTTT.

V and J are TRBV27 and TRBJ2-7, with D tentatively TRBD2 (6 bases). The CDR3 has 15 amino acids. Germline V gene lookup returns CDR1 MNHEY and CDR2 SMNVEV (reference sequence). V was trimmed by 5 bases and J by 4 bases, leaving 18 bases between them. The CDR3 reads CASSTYSGYGYEQYF. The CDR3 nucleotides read TGTGCCAGCAGTACCTATAGCGGTTACGGTTACGAGCAGTACTTC.

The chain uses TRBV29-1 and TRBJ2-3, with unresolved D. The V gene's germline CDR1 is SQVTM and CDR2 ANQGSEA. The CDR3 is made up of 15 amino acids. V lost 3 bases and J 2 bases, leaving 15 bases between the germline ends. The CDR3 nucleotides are TGCAGCGTTGATATGGGCCGCGTCTCCACAGATACGCAGTATTTT. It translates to CSVDMGRVSTDTQYF.

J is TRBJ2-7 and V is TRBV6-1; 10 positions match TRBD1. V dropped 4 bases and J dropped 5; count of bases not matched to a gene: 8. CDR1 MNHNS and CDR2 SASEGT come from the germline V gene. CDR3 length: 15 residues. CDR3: CASSVRGGQGHEQYF. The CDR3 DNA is TGTGCCAGCAGTGTCCGGGGGGGACAGGGGCACGAGCAGTACTTC.

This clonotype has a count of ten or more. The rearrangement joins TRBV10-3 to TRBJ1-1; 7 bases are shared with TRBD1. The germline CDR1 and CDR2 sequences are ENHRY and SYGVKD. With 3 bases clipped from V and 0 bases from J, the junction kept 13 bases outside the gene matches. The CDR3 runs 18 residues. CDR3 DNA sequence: TGTGCCATCAGTGACTCCGGAACAGGGGAGTTCCTGAACACTGAAGCTTTCTTT. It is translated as CAISDSGTGEFLNTEAFF.

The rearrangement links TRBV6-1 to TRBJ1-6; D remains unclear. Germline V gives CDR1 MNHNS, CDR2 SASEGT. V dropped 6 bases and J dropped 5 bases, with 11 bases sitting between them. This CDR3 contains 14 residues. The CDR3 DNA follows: TGTGCCAGCAGCCAGTCCGGGGATAATTCACCCCTCCACTTT. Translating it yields CASSQSGDNSPLHF.

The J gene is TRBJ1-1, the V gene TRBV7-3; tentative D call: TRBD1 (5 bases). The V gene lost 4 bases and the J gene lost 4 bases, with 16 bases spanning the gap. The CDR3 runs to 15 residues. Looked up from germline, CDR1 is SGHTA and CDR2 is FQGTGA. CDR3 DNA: TGTGCCAGCAGCTCCAGGGCCCGGGGGATCACTGAAGCTTTCTTT. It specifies CASSSRARGITEAFF. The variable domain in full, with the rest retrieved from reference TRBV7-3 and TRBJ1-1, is GAGVSQTPSNKVTEKGKYVELRCDPISGHTALYWYRQSLGQGPEFLIYFQGTGAADDSGLPNDRFFAVRPEGSVSTLKIQRTERGDSAVYLCASSSRARGITEAFFGQGTRLTVV.

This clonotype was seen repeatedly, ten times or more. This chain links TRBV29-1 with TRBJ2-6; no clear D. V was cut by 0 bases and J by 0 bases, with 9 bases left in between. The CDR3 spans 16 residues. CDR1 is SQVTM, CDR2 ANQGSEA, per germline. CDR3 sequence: CSVEDVGSSGANVLTF. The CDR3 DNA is TGCAGCGTTGAAGATGTGGGTTCCTCTGGGGCCAACGTCCTGACTTTC.

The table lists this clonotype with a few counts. CDR3 protein: CASLRQGGTGELFF. The CDR3 coding sequence is TGTGCCAGCCTACGGCAGGGCGGGACCGGGGAGCTGTTTTTT. The gene calls are TRBV13 and TRBJ2-2; the D gene could be TRBD1 or TRBD2 (5 bases each). This CDR3 comprises 14 residues. Looked up from germline, CDR1 is PRHDT and CDR2 is FYEKMQ (reference sequence). V lost 8 bases and J lost 5, with 15 bases in between.

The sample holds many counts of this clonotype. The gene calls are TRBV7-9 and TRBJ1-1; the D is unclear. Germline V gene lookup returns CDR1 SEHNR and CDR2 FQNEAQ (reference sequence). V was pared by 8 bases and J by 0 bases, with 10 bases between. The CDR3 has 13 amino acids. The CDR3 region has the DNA TGTGCCAGCGAACGGCAACTGAACACTGAAGCTTTCTTT. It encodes CASERQLNTEAFF.

The CDR3 region is CATRGGTEKLFF. The CDR3 bases are TGTGCCACCCGGGGGGGCACTGAAAAACTGTTTTTT. The genes are TRBV15 and TRBJ1-4; weak D call: TRBD1 (6 bases). Trimming stripped 8 bases from V and 7 bases from J, with 11 bases between. Germline V gives CDR1 LNHNV, CDR2 YYDKDF (reference sequence). This CDR3 is built from 12 residues.